The 16 T cell receptor beta chains listed next were all sequenced from one sample in a study of STAT3 mutations in large granular lymphocyte leukemia. General study findings and limits: Every T-LGLL patient had at least one immunodominant TCRbeta clonotype.

Antigens for these TCRs are unknown. The data were produced by immunoSEQ multiplex PCR, yet TCRdb's version contains in-frame clones alone and is incomplete. This sample's table has fewer than 3,000 clones. The sample was PBMCs. These receptors originate from a human donor with T large granular lymphocyte leukemia. The donor label of this sample is uncertain. Some clones in this sample may be carry-over from other donors' samples.

With respect to this clone: The CDR3 does not end in the conserved phenylalanine or tryptophan, so this is likely a read error. Because the CDR3's place on the DNA is in doubt, the DNA is left out and the CDR3 is given as listed by TCRdb. This chain connects TRBV5-4 to TRBJ2-4; the table's TRBD1 call for D was not verified on the DNA. CDR1 and CDR2 (germline): SGHNT, YYREEE (reference sequence). Ends included, the CDR3 has 12 residues. CDR3 region: CASSLLGGSKNI.

With respect to this clone: The CDR3 does not end in the conserved phenylalanine or tryptophan, so this is likely a read error. The limits of the CDR3 on the DNA are not certain, so only TCRdb's listed CDR3 is given. V usage is TRBV19 and J usage is TRBJ2-1; the table's TRBD2 call for D was not verified on the DNA. Germline lookup yields CDR1 LNHDA and CDR2 SQIVND (reference sequence). The CDR3 comprises 11 residues, both ends counted. CDR3 region: CATRGTSGRDE.

In regard to this clone: This likely comes from a read error, as the CDR3 has no conserved phenylalanine or tryptophan at its end. Because the CDR3's place on the DNA is in doubt, the DNA is left out and the CDR3 is given as listed by TCRdb. The chain links TRBV30 to TRBJ2-2; the DNA was not compared with TRBD2, the D call given in the table. The CDR3 is 12 amino acids long, termini counted. Germline assignment: CDR1 GTSNPN and CDR2 SVGIG (reference sequence). The chain's CDR3 is CAWRSNGLDTGE.

Judged by frequency, this clone is medium-sized. Because it lacks the conserved phenylalanine or tryptophan at the end, this CDR3 is likely a read error. No DNA is shown, since the ends of the CDR3 on it are uncertain; the CDR3 is the one TCRdb lists. The V and J genes are TRBV5-1 and TRBJ2-2; the table's D call, TRBD1, was not checked against the DNA. Germline V gene sequence: CDR1 SGHRS, CDR2 YFSETQ. The CDR3 is 12 amino acids long, termini counted. Here the CDR3 reads CASRPRDRDTGE.

For this clone: Since no conserved phenylalanine or tryptophan closes the CDR3, a read error is the likely cause. The limits of the CDR3 on the DNA are not certain, so only TCRdb's listed CDR3 is given. The J gene is TRBJ2-1, the V gene TRBV5-3; the listed D gene, TRBD1, was not tested against the DNA. TRBV5-3 is recorded as an ORF, its role being uncertain. Ends included, the CDR3 has 9 residues. CDR3 region: CASIWGENE.

Of note for this clone: Likely a read error: the CDR3 ends without its conserved phenylalanine or tryptophan. Because the CDR3's place on the DNA is in doubt, the DNA is left out and the CDR3 is given as listed by TCRdb. The V gene is TRBV19, the J gene TRBJ1-3; the table names TRBD1, a call not compared with the DNA. A total of 14 residues make up the CDR3, ends included. CDR1 and CDR2 (germline): LNHDA, SQIVND (reference sequence). CDR3 residues: CASRTWTGSYSGNT.

Concerning this clone: This CDR3 fails to terminate in the conserved phenylalanine or tryptophan, so it likely reflects a read error. No DNA is shown, since the ends of the CDR3 on it are uncertain; the CDR3 is the one TCRdb lists. J is TRBJ2-5 and V is TRBV7-3; TRBD2 reflects the table's D call only, with no check against the DNA. Germline V gives CDR1 SGHTA, CDR2 FQGTGA. Inclusive of both ends, the CDR3 amounts to 10 amino acids. This chain's CDR3 is CASSLRTQET.

A remark on this clone: Since the CDR3 does not end with the conserved phenylalanine or tryptophan, this likely comes from a read error. The DNA is omitted, as the CDR3 cannot be located on it reliably, and the CDR3 follows TCRdb's listing. The chain joins TRBV5-1 to TRBJ2-7; the table's D call, TRBD1, has no DNA check behind it. The germline gives CDR1 SGHRS, CDR2 YFSETQ. The length of the CDR3 is 10 amino acids, counting both ends. Here the CDR3 reads CASSLEAAYE.

Of note for this clone: The conserved phenylalanine or tryptophan is not found at the CDR3 terminus, so this likely reflects a read error. No DNA is shown, since the ends of the CDR3 on it are uncertain; the CDR3 is the one TCRdb lists. The chain's CDR3 is CASSNRGLAYE. J is TRBJ2-7 and V is TRBV5-1; the D segment call TRBD2 is taken from the table without a DNA check. The CDR3 is 11 amino acids long, termini counted. CDR1 and CDR2 (germline): SGHRS, YFSETQ.

Of note for this clone: The CDR3 end shows no conserved phenylalanine or tryptophan, and so a read error is likely. The DNA is omitted, as the CDR3 cannot be located on it reliably, and the CDR3 follows TCRdb's listing. V and J are TRBV9 and TRBJ2-7; the table's D call TRBD1 went unverified against the DNA. The CDR3 is 11 amino acids long, termini counted. Germline-derived CDR1 and CDR2 are SGDLS and YYNGEE. The CDR3 loop is CASSLGVQGYE.

In regard to this clone: This likely comes from a read error, as the CDR3 has no conserved phenylalanine or tryptophan at its end. The DNA is left out, because the CDR3 cannot be placed on it with certainty; the CDR3 is given as TCRdb lists it. This chain connects TRBV7-9 to TRBJ1-2; the table's D gene call, TRBD1, was not cross checked with the DNA. The CDR3 totals 9 residues, both ends included. The germline V gene has CDR1 SEHNR and CDR2 FQNEAQ (reference sequence). CDR3 in amino acids: CASTRGGVG.

As to this clone: The CDR3 ends on some other residue instead of the conserved phenylalanine or tryptophan, so this is likely a read error. The limits of the CDR3 on the DNA are not certain, so only TCRdb's listed CDR3 is given. The V gene is TRBV20-1, the J gene TRBJ2-2; the table's D call of TRBD1 was not tested on the DNA. The CDR3 has 11 amino acids, counting both end residues. CDR1 DFQATT and CDR2 SNEGSKA come from the germline V gene (reference sequence). The CDR3 here is CSAETGDHTGE.

By frequency, this clone registers medium-sized. Here the CDR3 omits its conserved ending phenylalanine or tryptophan, so a read error is the likely source. The DNA is left out, because the CDR3 cannot be placed on it with certainty; the CDR3 is given as TCRdb lists it. The chain employs TRBV5-6 and TRBJ2-7; TRBD1 is the table's D call, not checked against the DNA. Germline V gene lookup returns CDR1 SGHDT and CDR2 YYEEEE. The CDR3 spans 10 residues, counting both ends. This CDR3 reads CASSLGQNYE.

With regard to this clone: The CDR3 carries no conserved terminal phenylalanine or tryptophan, so it likely arises from a read error. The DNA is left out, because the CDR3 cannot be placed on it with certainty; the CDR3 is given as TCRdb lists it. The rearrangement uses TRBV2 and TRBJ1-2; TRBD1 is taken as the D call from the table, unchecked against the DNA. The CDR3 comprises 9 residues, both ends counted. CDR1 is SNHLY, CDR2 FYNNEI, per germline. The CDR3 reads CASSDSIYG.

A note on this clone: No conserved phenylalanine or tryptophan is present at the end of the CDR3, so a read error is the likely explanation. The limits of the CDR3 on the DNA are not certain, so only TCRdb's listed CDR3 is given. The rearrangement uses TRBV11-3 and TRBJ1-2; the table's TRBD1 call for D was not verified on the DNA. The CDR3 contains 10 residues when both ends are counted. Looked up from germline, CDR1 is SGHNT and CDR2 is YENEEA. The CDR3 region is CASSQSQDGG.

As to this clone: The conserved phenylalanine or tryptophan normally closing the CDR3 is absent here, so this likely arose from a read error. Because the CDR3's place on the DNA is in doubt, the DNA is left out and the CDR3 is given as listed by TCRdb. The chain recombines TRBV19 with TRBJ1-6; the table's D call, TRBD1, was not checked against the DNA. The CDR3 length is 10 residues, termini included. Germline CDR1 reads LNHDA; CDR2 reads SQIVND (reference sequence). The CDR3 loop reads CASSKGFSRP.